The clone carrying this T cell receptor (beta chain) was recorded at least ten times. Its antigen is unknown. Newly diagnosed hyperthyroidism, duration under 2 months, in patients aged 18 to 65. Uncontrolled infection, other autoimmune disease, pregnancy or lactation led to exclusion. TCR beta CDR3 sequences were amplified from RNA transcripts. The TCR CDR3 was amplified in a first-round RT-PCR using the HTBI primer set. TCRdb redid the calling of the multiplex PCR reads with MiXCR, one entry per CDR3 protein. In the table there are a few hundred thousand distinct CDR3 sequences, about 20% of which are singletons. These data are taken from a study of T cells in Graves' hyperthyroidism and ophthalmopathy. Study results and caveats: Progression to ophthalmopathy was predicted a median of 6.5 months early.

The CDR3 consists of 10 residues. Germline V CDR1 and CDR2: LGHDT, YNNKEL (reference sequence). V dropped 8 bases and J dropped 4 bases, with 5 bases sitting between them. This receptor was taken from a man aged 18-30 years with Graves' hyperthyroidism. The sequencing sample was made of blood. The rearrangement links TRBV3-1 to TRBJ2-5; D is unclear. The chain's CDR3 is CASAGETQYF. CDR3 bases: TGTGCCAGCGCAGGAGAGACCCAGTACTTC.